This T cell receptor beta chain was captured by sequencing in a study of shared clonotypes between healthy human individuals. Study in general: CD4 naive and CD4 memory each took three plates per donor, while CD8 naive took two and CD8 memory one. Findings of the study overall: Sharing across four donors was highest in naive CD4 (roughly 5%) and lowest in memory CD8 (roughly 0.4%).

The naive CD8 population came from CD45RO-negative cells selected for CCR7, without terminally differentiated effector memory CD45RA+ cells. Healthy and HIV-negative, the adult donors had no recent acute infections or vaccinations. CDR1 is PRHDT, CDR2 FYEKMQ, per germline (reference sequence). The CDR3 is 14 amino acids. After removal of 5 bases from V and 6 bases from J, the junction contained 9 bases not matched to a gene. This clone showed up just once. What it recognizes is unknown. Repertoires were generated with immunoSEQ multiplex PCR, while TCRdb's copy carries only in-frame clones and drops some. Seen here are roughly 1,800,000 clones, approximately 95% observed once, and the top ten hold roughly 1.2%.

This clonotype originated in a man younger than 35 in good health. The chain joins TRBV13 to TRBJ2-7; 8 nucleotides align to TRBD1. Sequencing was performed on naive CD8+ T cells sorted from blood. The CDR3 reads CASSTQGAWGEQYF. The DNA for the CDR3 is TGTGCCAGCAGCACGCAGGGGGCTTGGGGCGAGCAGTACTTC.